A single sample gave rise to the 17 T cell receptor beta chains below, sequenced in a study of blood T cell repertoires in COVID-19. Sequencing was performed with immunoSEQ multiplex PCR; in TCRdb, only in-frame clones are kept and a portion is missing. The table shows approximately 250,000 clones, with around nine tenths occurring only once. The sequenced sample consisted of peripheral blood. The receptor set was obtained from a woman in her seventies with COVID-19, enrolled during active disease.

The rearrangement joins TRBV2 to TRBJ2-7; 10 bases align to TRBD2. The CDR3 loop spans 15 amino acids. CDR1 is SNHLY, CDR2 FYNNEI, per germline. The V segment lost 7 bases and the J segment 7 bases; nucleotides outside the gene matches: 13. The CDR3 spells CASKGLAEPTREQYF. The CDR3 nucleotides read TGTGCCAGCAAAGGACTAGCGGAGCCTACGAGGGAGCAGTACTTC.

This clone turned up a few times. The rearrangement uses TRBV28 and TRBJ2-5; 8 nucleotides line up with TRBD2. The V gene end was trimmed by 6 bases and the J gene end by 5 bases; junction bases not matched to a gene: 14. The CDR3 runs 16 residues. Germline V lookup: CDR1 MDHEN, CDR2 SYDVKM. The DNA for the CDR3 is TGTGCCAGCAGATCCATTAGCGGGGCATGGGGGGAGACCCAGTACTTC. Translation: CASRSISGAWGETQYF.

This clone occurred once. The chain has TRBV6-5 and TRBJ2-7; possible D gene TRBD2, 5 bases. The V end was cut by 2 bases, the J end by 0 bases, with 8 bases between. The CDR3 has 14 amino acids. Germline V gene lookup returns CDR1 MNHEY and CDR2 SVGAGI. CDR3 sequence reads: CASSYDGSSYEQYF. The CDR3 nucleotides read TGTGCCAGCAGTTACGATGGGAGCTCCTACGAGCAGTACTTC.

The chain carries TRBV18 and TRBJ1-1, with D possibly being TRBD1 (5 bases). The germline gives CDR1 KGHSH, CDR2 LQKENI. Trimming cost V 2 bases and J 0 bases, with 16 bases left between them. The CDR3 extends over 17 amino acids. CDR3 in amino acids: CASSPGGAGPMNTEAFF. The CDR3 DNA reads TGTGCCAGCTCACCAGGAGGGGCAGGGCCCATGAACACTGAAGCTTTCTTT.

CDR3 region: CASSTRGSSYNEQFF. Written as DNA, the CDR3 is TGTGCCAGCAGCACCAGAGGGAGCTCCTACAATGAGCAGTTCTTC. The rearrangement joins TRBV11-3 to TRBJ2-1; a possible D gene is TRBD2 (5 bases). V lost 5 bases and J lost 0, with 11 bases in between. Germline CDR1 reads SGHNT; CDR2 reads YENEEA. The CDR3 is 15 residues long. Looking up the rest from reference TRBV11-3 and TRBJ2-1 gives the full variable domain: EAGVVQSPRYKIIEKKQPVAFWCNPISGHNTLYWYLQNLGQGPELLIRYENEEAVDDSQLPKDRFSAERLKGVDSTLKIQPAELGDSAVYLCASSTRGSSYNEQFFGPGTRLTVL.

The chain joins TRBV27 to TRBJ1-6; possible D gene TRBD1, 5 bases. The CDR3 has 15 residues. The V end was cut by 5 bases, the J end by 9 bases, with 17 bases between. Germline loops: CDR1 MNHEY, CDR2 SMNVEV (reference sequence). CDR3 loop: CASSPPGREGSPLHF. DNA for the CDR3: TGTGCCAGCAGTCCCCCCGGCAGGGAAGGTTCACCCCTCCACTTT.

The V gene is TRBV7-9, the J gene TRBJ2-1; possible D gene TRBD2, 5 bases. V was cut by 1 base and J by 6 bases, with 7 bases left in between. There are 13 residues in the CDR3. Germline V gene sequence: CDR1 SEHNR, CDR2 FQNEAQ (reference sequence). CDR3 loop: CASSLEAVNEQFF. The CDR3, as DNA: TGTGCCAGCAGCTTAGAAGCGGTCAATGAGCAGTTCTTC.

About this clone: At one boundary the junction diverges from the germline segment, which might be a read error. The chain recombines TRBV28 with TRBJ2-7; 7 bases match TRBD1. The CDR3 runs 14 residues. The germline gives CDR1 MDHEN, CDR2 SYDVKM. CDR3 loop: CASTLGLGTANPYF. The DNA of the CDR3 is TGTGCCAGCACTTTAGGTTTAGGGACAGCTAACCCGTACTTC.

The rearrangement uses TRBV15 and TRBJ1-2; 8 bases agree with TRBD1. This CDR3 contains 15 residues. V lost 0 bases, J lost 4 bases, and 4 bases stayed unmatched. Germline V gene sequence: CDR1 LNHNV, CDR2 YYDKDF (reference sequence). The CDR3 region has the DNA TGTGCCACCAGCAGAGATCGGACAGGGTTCTATGGCTACACCTTC. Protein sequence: CATSRDRTGFYGYTF.

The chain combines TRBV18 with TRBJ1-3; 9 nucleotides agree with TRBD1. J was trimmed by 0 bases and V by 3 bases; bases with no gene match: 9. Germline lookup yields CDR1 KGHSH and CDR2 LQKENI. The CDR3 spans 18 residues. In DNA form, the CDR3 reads TGTGCCAGCTCACCTTGGACAGGGGTCTCGAGCTCTGGAAACACCATATATTTT. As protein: CASSPWTGVSSSGNTIYF.

CDR3 sequence (DNA): TGTGCACACAGCAGGGAAGTCCAAGAGACCCAGTACTTC. Its protein is CAHSREVQETQYF. V and J are TRBV2 and TRBJ2-5, with TRBD1 as a possible D gene (5 bases). Per the germline V gene, CDR1 is SNHLY and CDR2 is FYNNEI. CDR3 length: 13 residues.

CDR3 residues: CASSQEGGAGDLADTQYF. In DNA form, the CDR3 reads TGTGCCAGCAGCCAAGAAGGGGGTGCGGGAGATTTGGCAGATACGCAGTATTTT. The chain employs TRBV4-2 and TRBJ2-3; possibly TRBD2 for D (7 bases). Per the germline V gene, CDR1 is LGHNA and CDR2 is YNFKEQ. The V gene lost 0 bases and the J gene lost 4 bases, with 20 bases spanning the gap. The CDR3 runs to 18 residues.

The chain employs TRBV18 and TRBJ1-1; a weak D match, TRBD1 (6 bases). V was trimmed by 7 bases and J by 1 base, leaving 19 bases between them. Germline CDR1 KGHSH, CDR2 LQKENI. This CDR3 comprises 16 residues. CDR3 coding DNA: TGTGCCAGCTACCCACCTACCGGGGGGGCGAACACTGAAGCTTTCTTT. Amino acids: CASYPPTGGANTEAFF.

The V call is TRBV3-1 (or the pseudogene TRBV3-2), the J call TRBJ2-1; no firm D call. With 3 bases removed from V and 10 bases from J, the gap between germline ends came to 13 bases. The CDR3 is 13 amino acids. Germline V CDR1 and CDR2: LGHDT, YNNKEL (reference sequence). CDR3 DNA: TGTGCCAGCAGCCAGACCCATCTAGGCGAGCAGTTCTTC. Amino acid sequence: CASSQTHLGEQFF.

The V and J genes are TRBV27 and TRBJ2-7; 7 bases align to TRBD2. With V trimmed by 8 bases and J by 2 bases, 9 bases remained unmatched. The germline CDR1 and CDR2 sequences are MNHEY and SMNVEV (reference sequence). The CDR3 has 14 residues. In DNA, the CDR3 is TGTGCCAGCGGGTTGGGCGGGAGAACCTACGAGCAGTACTTC. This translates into CASGLGGRTYEQYF.

The CDR3 loop is CASSPAQNTGELFF. The CDR3 DNA sequence: TGCGCCAGCAGCCCCGCACAGAACACCGGGGAGCTGTTTTTT. This chain uses TRBV5-1 with TRBJ2-2; D gene ambiguous. Between the trimmed V and J ends, which lost 4 bases and 1 base, there was a span of 8 bases. Germline-derived CDR1 and CDR2 are SGHRS and YFSETQ. This CDR3 is built from 14 residues.

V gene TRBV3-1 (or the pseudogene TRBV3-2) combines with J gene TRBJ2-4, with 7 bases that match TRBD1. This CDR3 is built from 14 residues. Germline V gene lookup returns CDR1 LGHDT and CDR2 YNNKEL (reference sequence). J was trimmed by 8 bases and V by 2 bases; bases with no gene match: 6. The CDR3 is CASSQYHRGDIQYF. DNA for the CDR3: TGTGCCAGCAGCCAATACCACAGGGGAGACATTCAGTACTTC.